The 23 T cell receptor beta chains reported below all come from one sample, sequenced in a study of beta chain features in type 1 diabetes. Every isolated RNA sample was fully reverse transcribed, so sequencing captured expressed TCRB transcripts. The protocol was immunoSEQ multiplex PCR, while the TCRdb copy is restricted to in-frame clones and leaves out a portion. The sample lists about 150,000 clones; under 60% were seen once. Sequenced material: Tregs from blood. These TCRs come from a man aged 18 to 30 in good health.

The DNA of the CDR3 is TGCAGTGCTAGTCGAGGGACCCAGTACTTC. It codes for CSASRGTQYF. The rearrangement uses TRBV20-1 and TRBJ2-5; D gene ambiguous. Between the trimmed V and J ends, which lost 3 bases and 7 bases, there was a span of 6 bases. CDR3 length: 10 amino acids. CDR1 DFQATT and CDR2 SNEGSKA come from the germline V gene (reference sequence).

V usage is TRBV28 and J usage is TRBJ1-2, with D perhaps matching TRBD1 (5 bases). Germline CDR1 reads MDHEN; CDR2 reads SYDVKM. The CDR3 runs to 13 residues. Trimming removed 7 bases at V and 4 bases at J, with 13 bases between. The CDR3 here is CASNMGGSYGYTF. DNA for the CDR3: TGTGCCAGCAACATGGGGGGATCCTATGGCTACACCTTC.

The rearrangement uses TRBV10-2 and TRBJ2-2; D possibly corresponds to TRBD2 (6 bases). The germline gives CDR1 WSHSY, CDR2 SAAADI. The V gene lost 7 bases and the J gene lost 5 bases, with 11 bases spanning the gap. The CDR3 has 13 residues. The CDR3 loop is CASNPGLTGELFF. CDR3 nucleotides: TGCGCCAGCAACCCGGGACTTACCGGGGAGCTGTTTTTT.

The chain joins TRBV11-2 to TRBJ1-6; D is uncertain. The CDR3 has 14 residues. Germline lookup yields CDR1 SGHAT and CDR2 FQNNGV. V lost 4 bases and J 7 bases, leaving 11 bases between the germline ends. The CDR3 protein is CASSSESANSPLHF. CDR3 coding DNA: TGTGCCAGCAGCTCAGAAAGTGCGAATTCACCCCTCCACTTT.

This sequence joins TRBV19 and TRBJ1-4, with D possibly matching TRBD1 (5 bases). The CDR3 runs 14 residues. The germline V gene has CDR1 LNHDA and CDR2 SQIVND (reference sequence). V was cut by 3 bases and J by 8 bases, with 13 bases left in between. CDR3 nucleotide sequence: TGTGCCAGTAGTATGGTTGTCAGGGAAGAAAAACTGTTTTTT. This sequence encodes CASSMVVREEKLFF.

V is TRBV6-5 and J is TRBJ1-5, with a weak D call TRBD1 (5 bases). CDR3 length equals 15 residues. Deletions cut 0 bases from V and 6 bases from J, with 12 bases between. Germline CDR1 is MNHEY and CDR2 is SVGAGI. The CDR3 is CASSYSGVSRQPQHF. The CDR3 DNA is TGTGCCAGCAGTTACTCAGGGGTTTCGCGTCAGCCCCAGCATTTT.

This clone was detected only a few times. J is TRBJ2-2 and V is TRBV5-3; a weak D match, TRBD2 (5 bases). TRBV5-3 is marked as an open reading frame, function uncertain. The length of the CDR3 is 13 residues. V lost 6 bases, J lost 8 bases, and 14 bases lay in between. CDR3 region: CARNASTEGELFF. CDR3 nucleotides: TGTGCCAGAAACGCTAGCACCGAGGGGGAGCTGTTTTTT.

The V call is TRBV2, the J call TRBJ1-2; D is undetermined. Deletions cut 6 bases from V and 8 bases from J, with 13 bases between. The germline gives CDR1 SNHLY, CDR2 FYNNEI. The CDR3 runs 12 residues. Here the CDR3 reads CASRKTPSGYTF. The CDR3 DNA reads TGTGCCAGCAGGAAGACACCTTCCGGCTACACCTTC.

The chain recombines TRBV6-5 with TRBJ2-7; 7 positions agree with TRBD1. This CDR3 has 14 amino acids. CDR1 is MNHEY and CDR2 is SVGAGI in the germline V gene. Trimming took 0 bases from V and 3 from J; bases not matched to a gene: 2. CDR3 loop: CASSYSWDSYEQYF. The CDR3 DNA reads as TGTGCCAGCAGTTACTCGTGGGACAGCTACGAGCAGTACTTC.

This clone occurred a few times. V and J are TRBV9 and TRBJ1-1, with no clear D. Germline CDR1 is SGDLS and CDR2 is YYNGEE. V shed 0 bases and J shed 1 base, with 4 bases lying between them. CDR3 length equals 13 residues. The CDR3 protein is CASSVAGNTEAFF. The CDR3 DNA reads as TGTGCCAGCAGCGTAGCCGGGAACACTGAAGCTTTCTTT.

This clone was seen more than once but under ten times. The CDR3: CATARQGIVRETQYF. The CDR3 DNA reads as TGTGCCACCGCAAGACAGGGAATCGTAAGAGAGACCCAGTACTTC. The rearrangement uses TRBV15 and TRBJ2-5; 7 positions match TRBD1. The CDR3 has 15 residues. Unmatched junction bases numbered 13, after V lost 8 bases and J lost 4 bases. CDR1 and CDR2 from the germline V gene are LNHNV and YYDKDF (reference sequence).

V usage is TRBV19 and J usage is TRBJ1-2, with D tentatively TRBD1 (6 bases). The germline V gene has CDR1 LNHDA and CDR2 SQIVND (reference sequence). This CDR3 has 12 amino acids. V was trimmed by 3 bases and J by 13 bases, leaving 15 bases between them. The CDR3 spells CASSISGTRTTF. Written as DNA, the CDR3 is TGTGCCAGTAGTATCTCAGGGACACGCACCACCTTC.

This clone was counted a few times. This sequence joins TRBV7-9 and TRBJ2-5, with 8 bases fitting TRBD1. The DNA end favors TRBJ2-7, so the J call may be wrong. CDR3 length: 15 residues. Germline CDR1 and CDR2: SEHNR and FQNEAQ (reference sequence). The CDR3 DNA reads as TGTGCCAGCAGACCCGGGACAGGTCCGCCCTACGAGCAGTACTTC. This gives the protein CASRPGTGPPYEQYF.

V usage is TRBV5-4 and J usage is TRBJ2-7; TRBD1 is a possible D gene (5 bases). This CDR3 region has 16 residues. V lost 0 bases and J 5 bases, leaving 18 bases between the germline ends. Per the germline V gene, CDR1 is SGHNT and CDR2 is YYREEE (reference sequence). In nucleotides, the CDR3 is TGTGCCAGCAGCTTGGTATCGGCAGGGCTCAACGACGAGCAGTACTTC. Translated: CASSLVSAGLNDEQYF.

The rearrangement uses TRBV2 and TRBJ2-2; D call uncertain. The V and J ends lost 6 bases and 1 base respectively, with 6 bases between them. CDR3 size: 13 residues. CDR1 is SNHLY and CDR2 is FYNNEI in the germline V gene. The CDR3 bases are TGTGCCAGCAGCCGACAGAACACCGGGGAGCTGTTTTTT. Translation: CASSRQNTGELFF.

J is TRBJ1-3 and V is TRBV10-3, with 11 bases that match TRBD1. The J segment lost 0 bases and the V segment lost 6 bases, leaving 7 bases of the junction unmatched. This CDR3 region has 17 residues. Germline CDR1 is ENHRY and CDR2 is SYGVKD. Here the CDR3 reads CAISRTGGLISGNTIYF. In DNA form, the CDR3 reads TGTGCCATCAGCAGGACAGGGGGCCTTATCTCTGGAAACACCATATATTTT.

This chain joins TRBV2 and TRBJ2-5; D not certain. V lost 5 bases to trimming and J lost 7 bases, with 8 bases between them. The germline gives CDR1 SNHLY, CDR2 FYNNEI. This CDR3 has 11 residues. DNA of the CDR3: TGTGCCAGCAGTCCGTCCGGGACCCAGTACTTC. Translated: CASSPSGTQYF.

This clone showed up just once. The gene calls are TRBV5-5 and TRBJ2-3; TRBD2 matches at 13 bases. Germline CDR1 is SGHKS and CDR2 is YYEKEE (reference sequence). Trimming cost V 2 bases and J 7 bases; bases outside gene matches: 4. The CDR3 totals 15 residues. The CDR3 DNA sequence: TGTGCCAGCAGCTTCGGGACTAGCGGGGTGAATACGCAGTATTTT. This translates into CASSFGTSGVNTQYF.

A single count supports this clone. This chain connects TRBV7-2 to TRBJ1-6, with TRBD1 as a possible D gene (5 bases). With 5 bases removed from V and 4 bases from J, the gap between germline ends came to 6 bases. The CDR3 runs to 13 residues. Germline CDR1 is SGHTA and CDR2 is FQGNSA. As DNA, the CDR3 is TGTGCCAGCAGCAGACAGTATAATTCACCCCTCCACTTT. Residues: CASSRQYNSPLHF.

This clone was seen only a few times. The chain recombines TRBV9 with TRBJ1-2; 8 nucleotides line up with TRBD1. V lost 0 bases to trimming and J lost 7 bases; unmatched junction nucleotides: 5. The CDR3 consists of 14 residues. The germline V gene encodes CDR1 SGDLS and CDR2 YYNGEE. CDR3 in DNA: TGTGCCAGCAGCGTAGGGCCAGGGGGCGTTGGCTACACCTTC. This encodes CASSVGPGGVGYTF.

The CDR3 DNA is TGTGCCAGCAGCCGAACAACCGGGACAGGGCTGTATCGGGGTTTCTTT. Its translation is CASSRTTGTGLYRGFF. The chain recombines TRBV5-4 with TRBJ1-1; 9 positions match TRBD1. Germline V gene sequence: CDR1 SGHNT, CDR2 YYREEE (reference sequence). The V gene end was trimmed by 4 bases and the J gene end by 13 bases; junction bases not matched to a gene: 20. The CDR3 sequence is 16 residues long.

This clone was observed a handful of times. The chain links TRBV5-5 to TRBJ2-1; 7 positions agree with TRBD1. J gave up 8 bases and V 5 bases, and 10 bases lay outside the gene matches. CDR3 length: 14 residues. CDR1 SGHKS and CDR2 YYEKEE come from the germline V gene (reference sequence). For the CDR3, the DNA is TGTGCCAGCAGACGACAGGGACAGTCGGATGAGCAGTTCTTC. Amino acids: CASRRQGQSDEQFF.

This clone has a single count. The chain is built from TRBV11-1 and TRBJ1-1, with D possibly matching TRBD1 (5 bases). CDR3 length equals 14 residues. Per germline, CDR1 SGHAT and CDR2 FQDESV (reference sequence). The V and J ends lost 5 bases and 4 bases respectively, with 14 bases between them. The chain's CDR3 is CASSTTGGFTEAFF. The CDR3, as DNA: TGTGCCAGCAGCACCACAGGAGGGTTCACTGAAGCTTTCTTT.